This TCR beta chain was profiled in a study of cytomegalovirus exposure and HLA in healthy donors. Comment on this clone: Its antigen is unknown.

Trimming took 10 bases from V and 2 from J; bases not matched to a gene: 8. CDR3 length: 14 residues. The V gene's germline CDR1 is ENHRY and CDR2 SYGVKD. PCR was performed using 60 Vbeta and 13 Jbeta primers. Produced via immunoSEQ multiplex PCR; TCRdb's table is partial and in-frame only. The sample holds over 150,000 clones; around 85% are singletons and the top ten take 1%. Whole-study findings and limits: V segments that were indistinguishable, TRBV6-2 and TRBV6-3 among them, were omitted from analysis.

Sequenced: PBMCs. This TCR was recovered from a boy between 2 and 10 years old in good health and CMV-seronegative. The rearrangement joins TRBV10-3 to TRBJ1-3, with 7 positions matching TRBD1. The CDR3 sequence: CASSQGSTGNTIYF. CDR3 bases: TGTGCCAGTTCACAGGGGAGCACTGGAAACACCATATATTTT.